The entry below describes one T cell receptor (beta chain). The target antigen is unknown. At one end the junction does not follow the germline gene, possibly because of a read error. The data belong to a study of T cells after yellow fever vaccination. Study background: When fractions had low cell numbers, they were prepared with SMART-Seq v4 Ultra Low Input.

Notes on the study in general: The secondary response was weaker, and its peak arrived faster, on day 5 versus 15. Most clones from primary vaccination resurfaced after the booster (about 96% CD4, less than 90% CD8).

TCR cDNA was made by 5'RACE template switching, adding a universal primer site and UMIs. TCRdb re-analysed the 5' RACE reads in MiXCR, keeping a single row per CDR3 protein. The table has 450,000 to 550,000 distinct CDR3 sequences, about a fifth seen once. This CDR3 contains 15 residues. The V gene's germline CDR1 is SGHRS and CDR2 YFSETQ. The chain carries TRBV5-1 and TRBJ1-5, with 7 bases lining up with TRBD1. This TCR came from a man aged 30 to 45 who received the YFV17D yellow fever vaccine. Sequencing was performed on PBMCs, taken 15 days after the yellow fever booster vaccination. Here the CDR3 reads CASSLNRGSDQPQHF. In DNA, the CDR3 is TGCGCCAGCAGCTTAAACAGGGGTAGCGATCAGCCCCAGCATTTT. Drawing the rest from reference TRBV5-1 and TRBJ1-5, the complete variable domain is KAGVTQTPRYLIKTRGQQVTLSCSPISGHRSVSWYQQTPGQGLQFLFEYFSETQRNKGNFPGRFSGRQFSNSRSEMNVSTLELGDSALYLCASSLNRGSDQPQHFGDGTRLSIL.